A selection of T cell receptor beta chains follows, all from one sample in a study of post-analysis software for immune sequencing data. From the PCR reads, TCRdb called clonotypes with MiXCR, one entry per CDR3 protein. The table includes some 690,000 distinct CDR3 sequences, approximately 60% detected once. Sequenced material: blood. The origin of the receptors is a girl aged 2 to 10 with multiple sclerosis. The CDR3 runs from the conserved cysteine through the conserved F or W. A D gene is named only where the DNA matches it firmly. Rows may omit the clone size; those that give it use once, few, many or a size class.

TRBD1	TRBV20-1	-	TRBJ1-1	TGCAGTGCTGGACGACAGGGGAGCACTGAAGCTTTCTTT	CSAGRQGSTEAFF
-	TRBV12-3/TRBV12-4	-	TRBJ2-7	TGTGCCAGCAGTCCCTCCAAGGGGAATCACGACGAGCAGTACTTC	CASSPSKGNHDEQYF
-	TRBV20-1	-	TRBJ1-4	TGCAGTGCTAGCGTTCCTAGCAATGAAAAACTGTTTTTT	CSASVPSNEKLFF
TRBD2	TRBV12-3/TRBV12-4	-	TRBJ2-1	TGTGCCAGCAGTTTGACTAGCGAAAGGAATGAGCAGTTCTTC	CASSLTSERNEQFF
-	TRBV29-1	-	TRBJ2-1	TGCAGCTACGAGGGGAATAGAAATGAGCAGTTCTTC	CSYEGNRNEQFF
-	TRBV4-1	-	TRBJ2-7	TGCGCCAGCAGTCAGCTGGGCGGGATGCTCTACGAGCAGTACTTC	CASSQLGGMLYEQYF
-	TRBV30	-	TRBJ1-2	TGTGCCTGGAGTCCGGGGCGGCGGACTAACTATGGCTACACCTTC	CAWSPGRRTNYGYTF
-	TRBV11-1	-	TRBJ1-5	TGTGCCAGCAGCTCCGCCTGGGGACAAGGGCCCCGGCCCCAGCATTTT	CASSSAWGQGPRPQHF
-	TRBV12-3/TRBV12-4	-	TRBJ2-3	TGTGCCAGCAGGTCGTCTCGCACAGATACGCAGTATTTT	CASRSSRTDTQYF
-	TRBV5-1	-	TRBJ2-4	TGCGCCAGCAGCTTGGATCTAGAAGCCAAAAACATTCAGTACTTC	CASSLDLEAKNIQYF
TRBD2	TRBV7-9	few	TRBJ2-7	TGTGCCAGCGCGGGAGTTCTAGCGGGAGGAGGATTATACGAGCAGTACTTC	CASAGVLAGGGLYEQYF
TRBD2	TRBV7-2	few	TRBJ2-3	TGTGCCAGCAGCTTAGGAGGCCTAGCGGTCACAGATACGCAGTATTTT	CASSLGGLAVTDTQYF
TRBD1	TRBV5-4	-	TRBJ1-5	TGTGCCAGCAGCCGGGACAGGGATACCAATCAGCCCCAGCATTTT	CASSRDRDTNQPQHF
TRBD1	TRBV7-6	-	TRBJ2-1	TGTGCCAGCAGCTCAGGGGGATTTTACAATGAGCAGTTCTTC	CASSSGGFYNEQFF